The 23 T cell receptor beta chains reported below all come from one sample, sequenced in a study of T cell repertoires in cytomegalovirus infection. Their antigen targets remain unknown. TCRdb redid the calling of the reads with MiXCR, one entry per CDR3 protein. The sample holds more than 90,000 distinct CDR3 sequences; about 9.4% are singletons and the top ten take about 32%. Sequenced: PBMCs, sequenced either directly or after in vitro stimulation (not recorded which). Every receptor here comes from a human donor in good health (CMV status not recorded). Some clones in this sample may be carry-over from other donors' samples.

This clonotype occurred many times. The chain has TRBV11-2 and TRBJ2-1, with a tentative D call TRBD1 (5 bases). V dropped 4 bases and J dropped 4 bases, with 8 bases sitting between them. The CDR3 runs 13 residues. From germline, CDR1 is SGHAT and CDR2 FQNNGV. CDR3 amino acids: CASSSRVYNEQFF. The CDR3 bases are TGTGCCAGCAGCTCCAGGGTGTACAATGAGCAGTTCTTC.

This clonotype has at least ten counts. V and J are TRBV7-2 and TRBJ1-1, with D perhaps matching TRBD1 (5 bases). The CDR3 covers 14 residues. V dropped 5 bases and J dropped 4 bases, with 14 bases sitting between them. Germline V gives CDR1 SGHTA, CDR2 FQGNSA. As DNA, the CDR3 is TGTGCCAGCAGCGCCGGGGCTTGGGTCACTGAAGCTTTCTTT. Translated, it gives CASSAGAWVTEAFF. The variable domain in full, with the rest retrieved from reference TRBV7-2 and TRBJ1-1, is GAGVSQSPSNKVTEKGKDVELRCDPISGHTALYWYRQSLGQGLEFLIYFQGNSAPDKSGLPSDRFSAERTGGSVSTLTIQRTQQEDSAVYLCASSAGAWVTEAFFGQGTRLTVV.

The chain has TRBV6-6 and TRBJ2-1, with 9 bases matching TRBD2. V lost 8 bases to trimming and J lost 6 bases; unmatched junction nucleotides: 8. The V gene's germline CDR1 is MNHNY and CDR2 SVGAGI (reference sequence). The CDR3 is 14 residues long. The CDR3 loop reads CASSMREGPNEQFF. In DNA form, the CDR3 reads TGTGCCAGCTCTATGCGGGAGGGCCCCAATGAGCAGTTCTTC.

This clonotype has a count of ten or more. The rearrangement joins TRBV7-2 to TRBJ2-7, with D perhaps matching TRBD1 or TRBD2 (6 bases each). Trimming pared 5 bases from V and 3 bases from J, leaving 17 bases between. The CDR3 is made up of 15 amino acids. The germline gives CDR1 SGHTA, CDR2 FQGNSA. The CDR3 region has the DNA TGTGCCAGCAGCCTACAATGGGGGGCTCTCTACGAGCAGTACTTC. Translated, it gives CASSLQWGALYEQYF.

The chain links TRBV5-5 to TRBJ2-1, with TRBD2 matching 10 bases. Germline values: CDR1 SGHKS, CDR2 YYEKEE (reference sequence). Trimming at V came to 7 bases and at J to 6 bases, leaving 7 bases not matched to a gene. The CDR3 spans 14 residues. CDR3 protein: CASETLAGVNEQFF. The CDR3 bases are TGTGCCAGCGAGACTCTAGCGGGAGTCAATGAGCAGTTCTTC.

This clonotype has a handful of counts. In nucleotides, the CDR3 is TGCAGTGCCCACAAAGGAGGGCTAGCGGGGCCTTCCTACGAGCAGTACTTC. It encodes CSAHKGGLAGPSYEQYF. The V gene is TRBV20-1, the J gene TRBJ2-7; TRBD2 matches at 9 bases. V lost 6 bases, J lost 1 base, and 16 bases stayed unmatched. The CDR3 contains 17 residues. Looked up from germline, CDR1 is DFQATT and CDR2 is SNEGSKA (reference sequence).

The V and J genes are TRBV7-2 and TRBJ2-5, with 11 bases that match TRBD2. Germline V gene lookup returns CDR1 SGHTA and CDR2 FQGNSA. The CDR3 totals 16 residues. J was trimmed by 2 bases and V by 2 bases; bases with no gene match: 4. DNA of the CDR3: TGTGCCAGCAGCTTATGGGCTAGCGGGGGGCAAGAGACCCAGTACTTC. Its protein product is CASSLWASGGQETQYF.

The table lists this clonotype with many counts. The J gene is TRBJ2-5, the V gene TRBV19, with TRBD2 as a possible D gene (5 bases). Germline V gene lookup returns CDR1 LNHDA and CDR2 SQIVND (reference sequence). Trimming shortened V by 5 bases and J by 5 bases, and 12 bases separated the two germline ends. The CDR3 extends over 13 amino acids. CDR3 in DNA: TGTGCCAGTAGTCCCAGCCGAGGGGAGACCCAGTACTTC. Its protein is CASSPSRGETQYF.

This clonotype was detected many times. The chain uses TRBV5-1 and TRBJ1-6; D unclear. V lost 1 base and J lost 7, with 9 bases in between. Germline CDR1 reads SGHRS; CDR2 reads YFSETQ. The CDR3 is made up of 14 amino acids. This CDR3 reads CASSLRAVNSPLHF. Written as DNA, the CDR3 is TGCGCCAGCAGCTTGCGGGCGGTCAATTCACCCCTCCACTTT.

This clonotype was picked up a small number of times. V is TRBV9 and J is TRBJ2-1; 11 nucleotides align to TRBD2. Germline V lookup: CDR1 SGDLS, CDR2 YYNGEE. After removal of 4 bases from V and 4 bases from J, the junction contained 4 bases not matched to a gene. This CDR3 has 15 residues. CDR3 sequence reads: CASSPTSGTYNEQFF. The CDR3 region has the DNA TGTGCCAGCAGCCCGACTAGCGGGACGTACAATGAGCAGTTCTTC.

This clonotype is classed as large (0.1 to 1%). The V and J genes are TRBV7-8 and TRBJ1-3, with a possible D match to TRBD1 (5 bases). CDR3 size: 17 residues. Germline V lookup: CDR1 SGHVS, CDR2 FQNEAQ. The germline V and J ends were trimmed by 4 bases and 0 bases, with 16 bases remaining between them. The CDR3 protein is CASSSRPGPSSGNTIYF. CDR3 sequence (DNA): TGTGCCAGCAGCTCGAGGCCGGGACCGAGCTCTGGAAACACCATATATTTT.

This rearrangement joins TRBV12-3 or TRBV12-4 to TRBJ2-3; D gene ambiguous. Trimming removed 3 bases at V and 6 bases at J, with 7 bases between. CDR3 length: 12 amino acids. CDR3 loop: CASSFKVDTQYF. In DNA, the CDR3 is TGTGCCAGCAGTTTTAAGGTGGATACGCAGTATTTT.

This clonotype was recorded at least ten times. This sequence joins TRBV7-6 and TRBJ2-7; 8 bases align to TRBD1. Germline V gene lookup returns CDR1 SGHVS and CDR2 FNYEAQ. This CDR3 contains 15 residues. The junction had 10 bases not matched to a gene; V was cut back by 2 bases and J by 7 bases. The DNA of the CDR3 is TGTGCCAGCAGCTTAATTGCGCAGGGGGCGGGAGAGCAGTACTTC. Its translation is CASSLIAQGAGEQYF.

This clonotype was detected a few times. The V gene is TRBV28, the J gene TRBJ2-7; D gene uncertain. The V gene lost 8 bases and the J gene lost 3 bases, with 5 bases spanning the gap. The CDR3 sequence is 10 residues long. Germline CDR1 reads MDHEN; CDR2 reads SYDVKM. The CDR3 protein is CASEVYEQYF. CDR3 sequence (DNA): TGTGCCAGCGAGGTCTACGAGCAGTACTTC.

This clonotype was observed many times. The rearrangement links TRBV18 to TRBJ2-1; no firm D call. V lost 2 bases, J lost 3 bases, and 8 bases lay in between. The CDR3 runs to 14 residues. Germline V lookup: CDR1 KGHSH, CDR2 LQKENI. In nucleotides, the CDR3 is TGTGCCAGCTCACCATCAACAAACTACAATGAGCAGTTCTTC. Amino acids: CASSPSTNYNEQFF.

This clonotype turned up a few times. This rearrangement joins TRBV7-9 to TRBJ1-1; 7 bases match TRBD1. CDR1 and CDR2 from the germline V gene are SEHNR and FQNEAQ (reference sequence). Germline trimming cut 11 bases from V and 2 bases from J; bases unmatched to any gene: 5. The CDR3 consists of 12 residues. CDR3 nucleotides: TGTGCCCCCGGGACAGCCAACACTGAAGCTTTCTTT. It yields the protein CAPGTANTEAFF. Filled out from reference TRBV7-9 and TRBJ1-1, the complete variable domain reads DTGVSQNPRHKITKRGQNVTFRCDPISEHNRLYWYRQTLGQGPEFLTYFQNEAQLEKSRLLSDRFSAERPKGSFSTLEIQRTEQGDSAMYLCAPGTANTEAFFGQGTRLTVV.

This clonotype appeared many times. V is TRBV6-5 and J is TRBJ2-7, with no clear D. CDR1 and CDR2 (germline): MNHEY, SVGAGI. Trimming removed 0 bases from V and 2 bases from J, with 11 bases in between. CDR3 length equals 15 residues. Here the CDR3 DNA reads TGTGCCAGCAGTTACTCGCAGGAAAACACCTACGAGCAGTACTTC. This gives the protein CASSYSQENTYEQYF.

This clonotype was observed a handful of times. The J gene is TRBJ2-6, the V gene TRBV11-2, with 8 bases lining up with TRBD2. The J segment lost 4 bases and the V segment lost 0 bases, leaving 11 bases of the junction unmatched. The CDR3 has 19 amino acids. CDR1 and CDR2 (germline): SGHAT, FQNNGV. CDR3 nucleotide sequence: TGTGCCAGCAGCTTAGATGGATTAGCGGGGACGTCGGGGGCCAACGTCCTGACTTTC. Translated: CASSLDGLAGTSGANVLTF.

In this sample, this clonotype turned up a few times. This chain links TRBV11-2 with TRBJ2-5, with 11 bases identical to TRBD2. After removal of 5 bases from V and 1 base from J, the junction contained 9 bases not matched to a gene. The CDR3 contains 17 residues. Per germline, CDR1 SGHAT and CDR2 FQNNGV. The CDR3 DNA sequence: TGTGCCAGCAGCCGTCGGACTAGCGGGCAAAGCCAAGAGACCCAGTACTTC. It specifies CASSRRTSGQSQETQYF. Combining the CDR3 with reference TRBV11-2 and TRBJ2-5 gives the whole variable domain EAGVAQSPRYKIIEKRQSVAFWCNPISGHATLYWYQQILGQGPKLLIQFQNNGVVDDSQLPKDRFSAERLKGVDSTLKIQPAKLEDSAVYLCASSRRTSGQSQETQYFGPGTRLLVL.

This clonotype turned up a few times. This sequence joins TRBV19 and TRBJ2-1; D call uncertain. Germline V gene lookup returns CDR1 LNHDA and CDR2 SQIVND (reference sequence). Trimming shortened V by 4 bases and J by 1 base, and 14 bases separated the two germline ends. There are 16 residues in the CDR3. CDR3 DNA sequence: TGTGCCAGTAGTAAGACGGGCCCCATATCCTACAATGAGCAGTTCTTC. Translating gives CASSKTGPISYNEQFF. The full variable domain, with the rest looked up from reference TRBV19 and TRBJ2-1, is DGGITQSPKYLFRKEGQNVTLSCEQNLNHDAMYWYRQDPGQGLRLIYYSQIVNDFQKGDIAEGYSVSREKKESFPLTVTSAQKNPTAFYLCASSKTGPISYNEQFFGPGTRLTVL.

The chain links TRBV2 to TRBJ2-7, with D perhaps TRBD1 (5 bases). CDR3 length equals 14 residues. Germline loops: CDR1 SNHLY, CDR2 FYNNEI. V was pared by 6 bases and J by 3 bases, with 15 bases between. The CDR3 DNA is TGTGCCAGCAGGGACGACAGCTACTACTACGAGCAGTACTTC. Its protein is CASRDDSYYYEQYF.

There are many counts of this clonotype. The genes are TRBV6-5 and TRBJ1-1, with D perhaps TRBD1 (5 bases). The CDR3 totals 14 residues. Germline V gene data show CDR1 as MNHEY and CDR2 as SVGAGI. V shed 4 bases and J shed 3 bases, with 12 bases lying between them. The CDR3 loop reads CASSLQVGYTEAFF. In nucleotides, the CDR3 is TGTGCCAGCAGTTTACAGGTCGGATACACTGAAGCTTTCTTT.

This clonotype showed up many times. This chain joins TRBV7-9 and TRBJ1-5, with 7 bases fitting TRBD1. V was pared by 6 bases and J by 10 bases, with 18 bases of the junction left unmatched. Germline values: CDR1 SEHNR, CDR2 FQNEAQ (reference sequence). This CDR3 is 16 amino acids long. This chain's CDR3 is CASSGGDRRVLGPQHF. CDR3 sequence (DNA): TGTGCCAGCAGTGGGGGGGACAGAAGAGTCCTCGGACCCCAGCATTTT.